A selection of T cell receptor beta chains follows, all from one sample in a study of cytomegalovirus exposure and HLA in healthy donors. The repertoire was sequenced with immunoSEQ multiplex PCR; TCRdb's copy has only in-frame clones and lacks some. The data hold 170,000 or so clones, with about 73% observed a single time. The sequenced sample consisted of PBMCs. The receptors were gathered from a woman aged 45 to 65 in good health and CMV-seropositive. The CDR3 runs from the conserved cysteine through the conserved F or W. D genes are given only for firm matches. Clone sizes are given selectively: once, few, many, or a class where the clone is expanded.

v_call	j_call	cdr3_length	d_call	clone_size	cdr3_nt	cdr3_aa
TRBV4-1	TRBJ1-6	14	TRBD1	NA	TGCGCCAGCAGCGTACAGGGGGCCTTGCCACCCCTCCACTTT	CASSVQGALPPLHF
TRBV11-2	TRBJ2-2	15	NA	NA	TGTGCCAGCAGCTTCTTCCCAGGGGACACCGGGGAGCTGTTTTTT	CASSFFPGDTGELFF
TRBV2	TRBJ1-4	14	NA	NA	TGTGCCAGCAAAAGACAGTCAACTAATGAAAAACTGTTTTTT	CASKRQSTNEKLFF
TRBV6-1	TRBJ1-6	14	NA	NA	TGTGCCAGCAGTTATGCCAGGGCTAATTCACCCCTCCACTTT	CASSYARANSPLHF
TRBV19	TRBJ2-1	17	TRBD1	NA	TGTGCCAGTAGTATGGGGACAGCCCAAACCCCCTACAATGAGCAGTTCTTC	CASSMGTAQTPYNEQFF
TRBV5-4	TRBJ2-5	16	TRBD1	NA	TGTGCCAGCAGCTTTGGGGACAGGGGGATTCGAAAGACCCAGTACTTC	CASSFGDRGIRKTQYF
TRBV6-5	TRBJ2-1	15	TRBD2	NA	TGTGCCAGTACTAGCGGGGGGTCTCTCTACAATGAGCAGTTCTTC	CASTSGGSLYNEQFF
TRBV9	TRBJ2-1	14	TRBD1	NA	TGTGCCAGCAGCGTAGGGACAGGAGTAAATGAGCAGTTCTTC	CASSVGTGVNEQFF
TRBV7-8	TRBJ1-4	14	NA	NA	TGTGCCAGCAGCTTCTCAGGAACTAATGAAAAACTGTTTTTT	CASSFSGTNEKLFF
TRBV27	TRBJ1-5	13	NA	NA	TGTGCCAGCAGTGAGGGCCTTAATCAGCCCCAGCATTTT	CASSEGLNQPQHF
TRBV6-6	TRBJ2-1	15	TRBD2	few	TGTGCCAGCAGTTACTCTAGCGGGGGAAACAATGAGCAGTTCTTC	CASSYSSGGNNEQFF
TRBV15	TRBJ2-7	14	TRBD2	NA	TGTGCCACCAGCAGAGGCGGGGGGGCGTACGAGCAGTACTTC	CATSRGGGAYEQYF
TRBV19	TRBJ2-5	15	TRBD2	NA	TGTGCCAGTAGTATCCTAGCGGGGTTTCGAGAGACCCAGTACTTC	CASSILAGFRETQYF
TRBV7-6	TRBJ2-1	13	NA	NA	TGTGCCAGCAGCTTATCACAGGTCAATGAGCAGTTCTTC	CASSLSQVNEQFF
TRBV4-1	TRBJ1-1	15	NA	NA	TGCGCCAGCAGGCTGCCAGGGGCAAGGTACACTGAAGCTTTCTTT	CASRLPGARYTEAFF
TRBV6-1	TRBJ1-6	18	NA	NA	TGTGCCAGCAGTGAAAAGGCGGCGGGGTGGTCCTATAATTCACCCCTCCACTTT	CASSEKAAGWSYNSPLHF
TRBV4-2	TRBJ1-6	17	NA	NA	TGTGCCAGCAGCCAAGCTTCCCGGGGGGGAGGGGATTCACCCCTCCACTTT	CASSQASRGGGDSPLHF
TRBV4-1	TRBJ2-2	14	NA	once	TGCGCCAGCAGCCACGGACAGACCACCGGGGAGCTGTTTTTT	CASSHGQTTGELFF
TRBV27	TRBJ2-2	17	TRBD2	NA	TGTGCCAGCAGTTTCTCTAGCGGGGGGGTTAGCACCGGGGAGCTGTTTTTT	CASSFSSGGVSTGELFF
TRBV6-4	TRBJ2-1	13	TRBD2	few	TGTGCCAGCAGTTCCGGGACTAACAATGAGCAGTTCTTC	CASSSGTNNEQFF
TRBV5-1	TRBJ1-4	15	TRBD1	NA	TGCGCCAGCAGCTTGGAGGGGGCAGTCGGTGAAAAACTGTTTTTT	CASSLEGAVGEKLFF
TRBV19	TRBJ1-4	14	TRBD1	NA	TGTGCCAGTAGTAACAGGGGGCGCGGTGAAAAACTGTTTTTT	CASSNRGRGEKLFF
TRBV7-3	TRBJ2-2	15	NA	few	TGTGCCAGCAGCTTAAAGGGAGACGGCACCGGGGAGCTGTTTTTT	CASSLKGDGTGELFF
TRBV18	TRBJ1-2	15	TRBD1	NA	TGTGCCAGCTCACCCCCGGGACAGGGGGTTTATGGCTACACCTTC	CASSPPGQGVYGYTF
TRBV6-1	TRBJ1-1	13	NA	NA	TGTGCCAGCAGAGAGAATATGAACACTGAAGCTTTCTTT	CASRENMNTEAFF
TRBV5-6	TRBJ2-1	15	TRBD1	NA	TGTGCCAGCAGCCCGGCGACAGGGGGGGTCAATGAGCAGTTCTTC	CASSPATGGVNEQFF
TRBV7-9	TRBJ1-1	13	NA	NA	TGTGCCAGCAGCTCCACAAGGAACACTGAAGCTTTCTTT	CASSSTRNTEAFF
TRBV6-1	TRBJ2-5	15	TRBD2	NA	TGTGCCAGCAATAGACTAGCGGGGGGGCAAGAGACCCAGTACTTC	CASNRLAGGQETQYF
TRBV5-1	TRBJ2-3	14	NA	NA	TGCGCCAGCAGCTTAGGGAGAATCACAGATACGCAGTATTTT	CASSLGRITDTQYF
TRBV16	TRBJ1-2	13	NA	NA	TGTGCCAGCAGCCCAGAGGTTAACTATGGCTACACCTTC	CASSPEVNYGYTF
TRBV9	TRBJ1-2	13	TRBD1	NA	TGTGCCAGCAGCACTGGACAGGACTATGGCTACACCTTC	CASSTGQDYGYTF
TRBV7-9	TRBJ1-4	15	NA	NA	TGTTCCAGCAGCCCCTCCGGGGGATTGAACGAAAAACTGTTTTTT	CSSSPSGGLNEKLFF
TRBV9	TRBJ1-1	17	NA	once	TGTGCCAGCAGCGTAGGCCCCGGGAACAGGGAGAACACTGAAGCTTTCTTT	CASSVGPGNRENTEAFF
TRBV6-5	TRBJ1-6	15	NA	few	TGTGCCAGCCGGAGTCCTGATTTGGGTAATTCACCCCTCCACTTT	CASRSPDLGNSPLHF
TRBV5-1	TRBJ1-4	14	NA	NA	TGCGCCAGCAGCTTGGGCCCGGGGGGTGAAAAACTGTTTTTT	CASSLGPGGEKLFF
TRBV30	TRBJ1-5	15	NA	NA	TGTGCCTGGAGCTCCATCGACAGTCTCAATCAGCCCCAGCATTTT	CAWSSIDSLNQPQHF
TRBV4-1	TRBJ1-1	15	NA	few	TGCGCCAGCAGCCCCTCGAAGGGGTTGAACACTGAAGCTTTCTTT	CASSPSKGLNTEAFF
TRBV5-1	TRBJ2-3	12	NA	few	TGCGCCAGCAGCTTGTCCATGGATACGCAGTATTTT	CASSLSMDTQYF
TRBV7-8	TRBJ2-5	15	TRBD2	NA	TGTGCCAGCAGCATGACCGGGACTAGCCTAAGGACCCAGTACTTC	CASSMTGTSLRTQYF
TRBV21-1	TRBJ1-1	14	NA	few	TGTGCCAGCAGCACCCCAGCGGTAAACACTGAAGCTTTCTTT	CASSTPAVNTEAFF
TRBV4-1	TRBJ1-2	15	NA	NA	TGCGCCAGCAGCCGAAAGGGCGGGAGCCTAGGGGGCTACACCTTC	CASSRKGGSLGGYTF
TRBV6-5	TRBJ2-1	14	TRBD2	few	TGTGCCAGCAGCCTCGGGGGGGCGATTGGTGAGCAGTTCTTC	CASSLGGAIGEQFF
TRBV10-3	TRBJ1-5	15	TRBD1	NA	TGTGCCATCAGTGAGGGAGGACAGGCCAATCAGCCCCAGCATTTT	CAISEGGQANQPQHF
TRBV4-1	TRBJ2-7	11	NA	NA	TGCGCCAGCACCTTACTCTACGAGCAGTACTTC	CASTLLYEQYF
TRBV30	TRBJ2-7	13	NA	NA	TGTGCCTGGAGTGTATCAGGGGTAGGCGAGCAGTACTTC	CAWSVSGVGEQYF
TRBV7-9	TRBJ1-6	14	TRBD1	few	TGTGCCAGCAGCCCCGGGACAGGGGAATCACCCCTCCACTTT	CASSPGTGESPLHF
TRBV10-3	TRBJ1-1	14	NA	many	TGTGCCATCAGTGATTACGGGGGAGGTACTGAAGCTTTCTTT	CAISDYGGGTEAFF
TRBV7-7	TRBJ2-5	14	TRBD2	NA	TGTGCTAGCAGCTCTGGGACTAGCGGGGGGGCCCAGTACTTC	CASSSGTSGGAQYF
TRBV5-1	TRBJ1-4	14	TRBD1	NA	TGCGCCAGCAGCTGGACAGGAGAAAATGAAAAACTGTTTTTT	CASSWTGENEKLFF
TRBV5-1	TRBJ1-2	14	NA	NA	TGCGCCAGCAGCTCCGGAGGTCCGGACTATGGCTACACCTTC	CASSSGGPDYGYTF
TRBV6-6	TRBJ1-6	16	NA	NA	TGTGCCAGCAGTTACTCGAGTAGGGGGAATGGTTCACCCCTCCACTTT	CASSYSSRGNGSPLHF
TRBV4-1	TRBJ1-4	16	TRBD1	NA	TGCGCCAGCAGCCTACCCCGACAGGGTGAGACTGAAAAACTGTTTTTT	CASSLPRQGETEKLFF
TRBV27	TRBJ2-6	15	NA	NA	TGTGCCAGCAGCTCTCGGGGCTCTGGGGCCAACGTCCTGACTTTC	CASSSRGSGANVLTF
TRBV6-5	TRBJ2-5	13	NA	NA	TGTGCCAGCAGTCTAGGGGAAGAAGAGACCCAGTACTTC	CASSLGEEETQYF